In this sample, the clone carrying this TCR beta chain turned up once. What it binds is unknown. TCRdb's table, derived via immunoSEQ multiplex PCR, lists solely in-frame clones and lacks some. The sample has about 250,000 clones, over 75% seen once; the top ten hold around 11%. The sample comes from a study of cytomegalovirus exposure and HLA in healthy donors. Study-level findings and limits: TCR beta chains numbering under 200 were designated cytomegalovirus-associated.

Trimming took 3 bases from V and 0 from J, leaving 8 bases between them. This CDR3 has 14 residues. Germline V CDR1 and CDR2: SGHTA, FQGNSA. This TCR was recovered from a man aged 18 to 29 in good health and CMV-seropositive. The chain couples TRBV7-2 to TRBJ1-1; D is perhaps TRBD1 (6 bases). The sequenced sample was PBMCs. The CDR3 protein is CASSFGTLNTEAFF. The CDR3 coding sequence is TGTGCCAGCAGCTTCGGGACACTGAACACTGAAGCTTTCTTT.